Listed here are 27 T cell receptor beta chains from one sample, sequenced in a study of T-cell memory formation after mild COVID-19. Each CDR3 protein gets one entry after TCRdb re-called the 5' RACE reads with MiXCR. The table includes a few hundred thousand distinct CDR3 sequences, roughly 15% detected once. Sequencing was performed on PBMCs or a T cell subset sorted from them (not recorded which). The receptors originated from a young man who had mild COVID-19 (a few samples of this study predate the infection). Cell type and time point are not known.

V and J are TRBV5-4 and TRBJ1-5; unclear D gene. V was clipped by 3 bases and J by 7 bases, with 11 bases between them. There are 13 residues in the CDR3. Germline V gene data show CDR1 as SGHNT and CDR2 as YYREEE (reference sequence). The DNA of the CDR3 is TGTGCCAGCAGCTGGGATCCGGGGCAGCCCCAGCATTTT. Protein sequence: CASSWDPGQPQHF.

V and J are TRBV7-2 and TRBJ2-3, with D possibly TRBD2 on 6 matching bases. From germline, CDR1 is SGHTA and CDR2 FQGNSA. The CDR3 spans 15 residues. Trimming pared 0 bases from V and 5 bases from J, leaving 12 bases between. The CDR3 bases are TGTGCCAGCAGCTTAGCGTCAAGGAGGGGAGATACGCAGTATTTT. This encodes CASSLASRRGDTQYF.

This clonotype was picked up a small number of times. J is TRBJ2-7 and V is TRBV29-1; D uncertain. V was cut by 4 bases and J by 3 bases, with 7 bases left in between. From germline, CDR1 is SQVTM and CDR2 ANQGSEA. This CDR3 spans 11 amino acids. For the CDR3, the DNA is TGCAGCGTTGCAACAGACTACGAGCAGTACGTC. This gives the protein CSVATDYEQYV.

This clonotype turned up a few times. A read error is possible here, since a much larger clone lies one base away. V gene TRBV11-3 combines with J gene TRBJ2-1; 8 nucleotides line up with TRBD2. Germline loops: CDR1 SGHNT, CDR2 YENEEA. The length of the CDR3 is 13 residues. The V segment lost 4 bases and the J segment 7 bases; nucleotides outside the gene matches: 3. CDR3 region: CASSWGGGNEQFF. The DNA for the CDR3 is TGTGCCAGCAGCTGGGGCGGGGGGAATGAGCAGTTCTTC.

This clonotype has at least ten counts. The V and J genes are TRBV5-1 and TRBJ1-5; D perhaps matches TRBD1 (5 bases). CDR3 size: 15 residues. Germline V CDR1 and CDR2: SGHRS, YFSETQ. V was cut by 4 bases and J by 3 bases, with 14 bases left in between. The CDR3 region has the DNA TGCGCCAGCAGCCGGGACGGGGGAACCAATCAGCCCCAGCATTTT. It translates to CASSRDGGTNQPQHF.

The chain has TRBV5-1 and TRBJ1-2; 7 bases map to TRBD1. This CDR3 contains 15 residues. Looked up from germline, CDR1 is SGHRS and CDR2 is YFSETQ. V lost 4 bases and J lost 5; bases outside the gene matches: 11. This chain's CDR3 is CASSPDGTESYGYTF. In DNA, the CDR3 is TGCGCCAGCAGCCCGGACGGGACAGAGTCGTATGGCTACACCTTC.

This clonotype was seen only a few times. The chain employs TRBV7-9 and TRBJ2-3; 8 nucleotides align to TRBD1. J gave up 0 bases and V 5 bases, and 7 bases lay outside the gene matches. Germline CDR1 is SEHNR and CDR2 is FQNEAQ (reference sequence). This CDR3 spans 16 amino acids. The CDR3 DNA follows: TGTGCCAGCAGCCCAAGGGGACAGGCGAGCACAGATACGCAGTATTTT. This codes for CASSPRGQASTDTQYF.

This clonotype was observed a few times. The chain couples TRBV5-1 to TRBJ2-3; D not certain. The germline gives CDR1 SGHRS, CDR2 YFSETQ. The V and J ends lost 0 bases and 2 bases respectively, with 7 bases between them. CDR3 length: 14 amino acids. DNA of the CDR3: TGCGCCAGCAGCTTGGATCATTACACAGATACGCAGTATTTT. It is translated as CASSLDHYTDTQYF.

The rearrangement uses TRBV7-3 and TRBJ2-1; tentative D call: TRBD2 (6 bases). Germline V lookup: CDR1 SGHTA, CDR2 FQGTGA. V was shortened by 5 bases and J by 6 bases, with 17 bases between the two germline ends. This CDR3 comprises 15 residues. This CDR3 is CASSDGGLVANEQFF. The CDR3 coding sequence is TGTGCCAGCAGCGACGGAGGGCTAGTGGCCAATGAGCAGTTCTTC.

This clonotype came up many times. V gene TRBV7-9 combines with J gene TRBJ2-3; D is undetermined. Germline CDR1 SEHNR, CDR2 FQNEAQ (reference sequence). The CDR3 runs 15 residues. V was trimmed by 2 bases and J by 1 base, leaving 10 bases between them. Written as DNA, the CDR3 is TGTGCCAGCAGCTTAAGGTCCCACCGCACAGATACGCAGTATTTT. Translation: CASSLRSHRTDTQYF.

A few counts support this clonotype. The rearrangement links TRBV20-1 to TRBJ2-6; the D is unclear. The germline V and J ends were trimmed by 4 bases and 0 bases, with 7 bases remaining between them. CDR3 length equals 14 residues. Germline CDR1 and CDR2: DFQATT and SNEGSKA (reference sequence). CDR3 sequence (DNA): TGCAGTGCTATAGAAAGCTCTGGGGCCAACGTCCTGACTTTC. This translates into CSAIESSGANVLTF.

The gene calls are TRBV7-6 and TRBJ1-4, with 7 bases that match TRBD1. This CDR3 region has 17 residues. J lost 0 bases, V lost 5 bases, and 9 bases had no gene match. CDR1 and CDR2 from the germline V gene are SGHVS and FNYEAQ. The CDR3 DNA reads TGTGCCAGCAGCGGGCGTACGCAGGGGGCAACTAATGAAAAACTGTTTTTT. Protein sequence: CASSGRTQGATNEKLFF.

This clonotype has a handful of counts. The chain links TRBV19 to TRBJ2-3; perhaps TRBD2 as D (6 bases). The CDR3 is 17 amino acids. Germline CDR1 is LNHDA and CDR2 is SQIVND (reference sequence). V was clipped by 7 bases and J by 1 base, with 21 bases between them. CDR3 nucleotide sequence: TGTGCCAGTACCCCCCCCGGGCGGGGACGCGGCACAGATACGCAGTATTTT. It translates to CASTPPGRGRGTDTQYF. The full variable domain, rest sourced from reference TRBV19 and TRBJ2-3, is DGGITQSPKYLFRKEGQNVTLSCEQNLNHDAMYWYRQDPGQGLRLIYYSQIVNDFQKGDIAEGYSVSREKKESFPLTVTSAQKNPTAFYLCASTPPGRGRGTDTQYFGPGTRLTVL.

The chain recombines TRBV27 with TRBJ1-2; TRBD1 matches 8 bases. The CDR3 spans 14 residues. Trimming removed 1 base from V and 10 bases from J; junction bases left unmatched: 8. Germline loops: CDR1 MNHEY, CDR2 SMNVEV (reference sequence). CDR3 nucleotides: TGTGCCAGCAGTTTATTAGGACAGGGACGTGACTACACCTTC. Translation gives CASSLLGQGRDYTF.

This clonotype has just a few counts. In DNA, the CDR3 is TGCGCCAGCAGCCAACAGGGGCGGGGCTATGGCTACACCTTC. Its protein product is CASSQQGRGYGYTF. The chain links TRBV4-1 to TRBJ1-2; maybe TRBD1 (6 bases). This CDR3 comprises 14 residues. The germline CDR1 and CDR2 sequences are MGHRA and YSYEKL. V was trimmed by 2 bases and J by 4 bases, leaving 11 bases between them.

This clonotype turned up a few times. The rearrangement links TRBV7-6 to TRBJ2-1, with D hard to call. Trimming removed 4 bases from V and 6 bases from J, with 16 bases in between. Germline V gene lookup returns CDR1 SGHVS and CDR2 FNYEAQ. The CDR3 consists of 15 residues. The CDR3 nucleotides read TGTGCCAGCAGCTCCGGACCTTTCCTCGGCAATGAGCAGTTCTTC. This codes for CASSSGPFLGNEQFF.

This clonotype turned up a few times. The rearrangement uses TRBV6-5 and TRBJ1-2; D gene uncertain. CDR1 is MNHEY, CDR2 SVGAGI, per germline. V lost 6 bases, J lost 2 bases, and 13 bases lay in between. The CDR3 spans 14 residues. CDR3 residues: CASRSAAGNYGYTF. The CDR3 region has the DNA TGTGCCAGCAGGAGCGCAGCGGGGAACTATGGCTACACCTTC.

This clonotype appeared a few times. The chain links TRBV29-1 to TRBJ2-1; D unresolved. V was trimmed by 2 bases and J by 9 bases, leaving 14 bases between them. The CDR3 has 13 amino acids. Germline lookup yields CDR1 SQVTM and CDR2 ANQGSEA. Here the CDR3 reads CSVERLAGVEQFF. CDR3 DNA: TGCAGCGTTGAAAGGTTAGCTGGGGTTGAGCAGTTCTTC.

The chain links TRBV5-1 to TRBJ2-5; D possibly corresponds to TRBD2 (5 bases). The CDR3 is 14 residues long. From germline, CDR1 is SGHRS and CDR2 YFSETQ. Trimming removed 4 bases from V and 1 base from J, with 11 bases in between. CDR3 DNA: TGCGCCAGCAGCATACTAGGAGGCCAAGAGACCCAGTACTTC. Protein: CASSILGGQETQYF.

There are a few counts of this clonotype. This chain uses TRBV5-6 with TRBJ2-1; D is unclear. This CDR3 contains 14 residues. V dropped 2 bases and J dropped 5 bases, with 11 bases sitting between them. From germline, CDR1 is SGHDT and CDR2 YYEEEE. The CDR3 reads CASSFPRYDNEQFF. For the CDR3, the DNA is TGTGCCAGCAGCTTCCCTCGGTATGACAATGAGCAGTTCTTC.

There are a few counts of this clonotype. The chain employs TRBV28 and TRBJ1-1; D remains unclear. The CDR3 has 12 residues. The V gene lost 2 bases and the J gene lost 10 bases, with 11 bases spanning the gap. Germline V gene data show CDR1 as MDHEN and CDR2 as SYDVKM. This CDR3 reads CASSLPHQAAFF. DNA of the CDR3: TGTGCCAGCAGTTTACCCCATCAGGCAGCTTTCTTT.

The chain combines TRBV7-9 with TRBJ2-5; the match to TRBD1 covers 9 bases. The CDR3 consists of 16 residues. With 3 bases clipped from V and 0 bases from J, the junction kept 5 bases outside the gene matches. CDR1 is SEHNR, CDR2 FQNEAQ, per germline (reference sequence). CDR3 DNA sequence: TGTGCCAGCAGCTTTACGGACAGGGGAAACCAAGAGACCCAGTACTTC. It specifies CASSFTDRGNQETQYF. The full variable domain, its missing parts supplied by reference TRBV7-9 and TRBJ2-5, is DTGVSQNPRHKITKRGQNVTFRCDPISEHNRLYWYRQTLGQGPEFLTYFQNEAQLEKSRLLSDRFSAERPKGSFSTLEIQRTEQGDSAMYLCASSFTDRGNQETQYFGPGTRLLVL.

Judged by abundance, this clonotype is large. This chain connects TRBV14 to TRBJ2-7; TRBD1 is a possible D gene (6 bases). Germline loops: CDR1 SGHDN, CDR2 FVKESK. V was cut by 6 bases and J by 6 bases, with 15 bases left in between. This CDR3 spans 13 amino acids. Written as DNA, the CDR3 is TGTGCCAGCAGTACGGACGTACAGGGCGAGCAGTACGTC. It yields the protein CASSTDVQGEQYV.

The CDR3 protein is CASRYSTGRNQPQHF. The DNA of the CDR3 is TGTGCCAGCAGGTATTCGACAGGCAGGAATCAGCCCCAGCATTTT. The genes are TRBV6-6 and TRBJ1-5; the D gene is possibly TRBD1 (6 bases). The CDR3 has 15 amino acids. CDR1 and CDR2 (germline): MNHNY, SVGAGI (reference sequence). Trimming left V 6 bases short and J 4 bases short, with 16 bases between.

CDR3 DNA: TGTGCCAGTTGGGACACAGACGGGACTGAAGCTTTCTTT. Translated: CASWDTDGTEAFF. The chain carries TRBV6-2 or TRBV6-3 and TRBJ1-1; D may be TRBD1 (6 bases). The CDR3 runs to 13 residues. V was trimmed by 9 bases and J by 5 bases, leaving 16 bases between them. Germline CDR1 and CDR2: MNHEY and SVGEGT.

This clonotype turned up a few times. This chain links TRBV5-1 with TRBJ2-5; 10 bases are shared with TRBD1. The V gene end was trimmed by 3 bases and the J gene end by 3 bases; junction bases not matched to a gene: 8. Germline CDR1 and CDR2: SGHRS and YFSETQ. CDR3 length equals 16 residues. Written as DNA, the CDR3 is TGCGCCAGCAGCTCCCCGGGACAGGGGTTGGAAGAGACCCAGTACTTC. Protein sequence: CASSSPGQGLEETQYF.

The table lists this clonotype with a few counts. The chain couples TRBV4-3 to TRBJ2-1; no firm D call. There are 16 residues in the CDR3. Looked up from germline, CDR1 is LGHNA and CDR2 is YSLEER. V gave up 3 bases and J gave up 5 bases, with 17 bases separating them. The CDR3 DNA is TGCGCCAGCAGCCACCGAATTTCCGAGGTAGACAATGAGCAGTTCTTC. This translates into CASSHRISEVDNEQFF.